One and the same sample provided the 20 T cell receptor beta chains below, sequenced in a study of blood T cells in healthy people across ages. Together with a sample-barcoded 5' primer, a J-beta primer mix was included in a second PCR lasting 7 to 11 cycles. Via MiXCR, TCRdb re-called the 5' RACE reads, giving one row per CDR3 protein. The sample records approximately 900,000 distinct CDR3 sequences, roughly 28% being singletons. The same data also contributed to another study, on T cells of mothers and their children.

The sequenced sample was blood. The origin of the receptors is a middle-aged woman in good health.

Comment on this clonotype: The CDR3 does not end in the conserved phenylalanine or tryptophan, so this is likely a read error. The gene calls are TRBV5-1 and TRBJ2-1; 14 bases agree with TRBD2. The V and J ends lost 4 bases and 7 bases, in that order; junction bases with no gene match: 7. Germline CDR1 is SGHRS and CDR2 is YFSETQ. CDR3 length equals 16 residues. The CDR3 is CASSPPTSGGANEQFL. The CDR3 nucleotides are TGCGCCAGCAGCCCACCGACTAGCGGGGGGGCGAATGAGCAGTTCTTA.

This clonotype occurred many times. This chain links TRBV12-3 or TRBV12-4 with TRBJ2-3; 9 bases fit TRBD1. V gave up 1 base and J gave up 3 bases; unmatched junction bases: 2. The CDR3 is made up of 15 amino acids. The CDR3 here is CASSLDGTGTDTQYF. DNA of the CDR3: TGTGCCAGCAGTTTAGACGGGACAGGGACAGATACGCAGTATTTT.

The chain is built from TRBV6-5 and TRBJ1-2; perhaps TRBD1 as D (5 bases). The CDR3 totals 13 residues. Germline lookup yields CDR1 MNHEY and CDR2 SVGAGI. V lost 6 bases, J lost 0 bases, and 8 bases lay in between. CDR3 region: CASRYRSNYGYTF. In nucleotides, the CDR3 is TGTGCCAGCAGATACAGGTCTAACTATGGCTACACCTTC.

There are a few counts of this clonotype. A much larger clone is a single base away; this may be a read error. The chain combines TRBV6-1 with TRBJ1-2; D is uncertain. Germline CDR1 and CDR2: MNHNS and SASEGT. Trimming shortened V by 2 bases and J by 5 bases, and 0 bases separated the two germline ends. The CDR3 sequence is 10 residues long. The CDR3 is CASSEYGYTF. CDR3 nucleotide sequence: TGTGCCAGCAGTGAATATGGCTACACCTTC.

The chain links TRBV20-1 to TRBJ1-1; tentative D call: TRBD1 (5 bases). V lost 2 bases and J lost 11, with 24 bases in between. The CDR3 spans 15 residues. The germline CDR1 and CDR2 sequences are DFQATT and SNEGSKA (reference sequence). DNA for the CDR3: TGCAGTGCTAGATTCTCGACAGCAGGGTTGGTACTGGCTTTCTTT. Protein: CSARFSTAGLVLAFF.

The chain is built from TRBV2 and TRBJ2-7, with 8 bases identical to TRBD1. The length of the CDR3 is 16 residues. CDR1 and CDR2 (germline): SNHLY, FYNNEI. V trimming: 5 bases; J trimming: 0 bases; junction bases outside the gene matches: 9. The CDR3 region is CASSTPRDRSSYEQYF. DNA for the CDR3: TGTGCCAGCAGTACTCCCCGGGACAGGAGCTCCTACGAGCAGTACTTC. Using reference TRBV2 and TRBJ2-7 for the parts outside the CDR3, the full variable domain is EPEVTQTPSHQVTQMGQEVILRCVPISNHLYFYWYRQILGQKVEFLVSFYNNEISEKSEIFDDQFSVERPDGSNFTLKIRSTKLEDSAMYFCASSTPRDRSSYEQYFGPGTRLTVT.

V is TRBV28 and J is TRBJ2-1; 7 bases map to TRBD1. This CDR3 region has 14 residues. CDR1 is MDHEN and CDR2 is SYDVKM in the germline V gene. V lost 2 bases to trimming and J lost 9 bases; unmatched junction nucleotides: 7. CDR3 DNA: TGTGCCAGCAGTTTACGACAGGGTCGAAGTGAGCAGTTCTTC. Amino acids: CASSLRQGRSEQFF.

This clonotype was seen at least ten times. The chain has TRBV29-1 and TRBJ1-5, with 8 bases fitting TRBD1. Trimming removed 4 bases from V and 2 bases from J; junction bases left unmatched: 7. The CDR3 is 15 amino acids. The germline V gene has CDR1 SQVTM and CDR2 ANQGSEA. The CDR3 loop reads CSVAQGAGGNQPQHF. CDR3 DNA: TGCAGCGTTGCCCAGGGGGCGGGTGGCAATCAGCCCCAGCATTTT.

A word on this clonotype: One junction end disagrees with the germline gene, perhaps due to a read error. The chain uses TRBV14 and TRBJ1-2; no reliable D call. Germline loops: CDR1 SGHDN, CDR2 FVKESK. The CDR3 covers 12 residues. The CDR3 spells CASSQDNCGYTF. The CDR3, as DNA: TGTGCCAGCAGCCAAGACAACTGTGGCTACACCTTC. Full variable domain (missing parts from reference TRBV14 and TRBJ1-2): EAGVTQFPSHSVIEKGQTVTLRCDPISGHDNLYWYRRVMGKEIKFLLHFVKESKQDESGMPNNRFLAERTGGTYSTLKVQPAELEDSGVYFCASSQDNCGYTFGSGTRLTVV.

This clonotype has just a few counts. The chain recombines TRBV20-1 with TRBJ2-7; TRBD2 agrees at 8 bases. CDR1 is DFQATT, CDR2 SNEGSKA, per germline (reference sequence). The CDR3 length is 15 residues. Trimming cost V 0 bases and J 0 bases; bases outside gene matches: 4. Here the CDR3 reads CSAREISGGSYEQYF. CDR3 coding DNA: TGCAGTGCTAGAGAGATCAGCGGGGGCTCCTACGAGCAGTACTTC.

V usage is TRBV28 and J usage is TRBJ2-5; 13 bases are shared with TRBD2. Germline V lookup: CDR1 MDHEN, CDR2 SYDVKM. The V segment lost 5 bases and the J segment 4 bases; nucleotides outside the gene matches: 7. The CDR3 covers 16 residues. The CDR3 DNA reads as TGTGCCAGCAGTCGGGGACTAGCGGGATCAGCAGAGACCCAGTACTTC. The encoded protein is CASSRGLAGSAETQYF.

CDR3 sequence (DNA): TGCGCCAGCAGCGTAGCTAGCGGGGGGGCCTACAATGAGCAGTTCTTC. This codes for CASSVASGGAYNEQFF. The chain combines TRBV5-1 with TRBJ2-1, with 12 bases matching TRBD2. The V segment lost 4 bases and the J segment 2 bases; nucleotides outside the gene matches: 4. The length of the CDR3 is 16 residues. Germline V gene lookup returns CDR1 SGHRS and CDR2 YFSETQ.

The J gene is TRBJ1-2, the V gene TRBV3-1, with D possibly being TRBD1 (6 bases). CDR1 LGHDT and CDR2 YNNKEL come from the germline V gene (reference sequence). Deletions cut 1 base from V and 8 bases from J, with 14 bases between. The CDR3 has 14 amino acids. The CDR3 DNA reads TGTGCCAGCAGCCAAGTACGGGGGGCAGGAGGCTACACCTTC. This gives the protein CASSQVRGAGGYTF. Drawing the rest from reference TRBV3-1 and TRBJ1-2, the complete variable domain is DTAVSQTPKYLVTQMGNDKSIKCEQNLGHDTMYWYKQDSKKFLKIMFSYNNKELIINETVPNRFSPKSPDKAHLNLHINSLELGDSAVYFCASSQVRGAGGYTFGSGTRLTVV.

As concerns this clonotype: A read error may explain this, as a much larger clone is one base away. The gene calls are TRBV7-2 and TRBJ2-4, with 8 bases fitting TRBD2. The end of the DNA fits TRBJ2-7 better, so the J call may be wrong. This CDR3 is 14 amino acids long. Per germline, CDR1 SGHTA and CDR2 FQGNSA. The CDR3 bases are TGTACCAGCAGCTTAGAGCGGGGGAACTACGAGCAGTACTTC. It is translated as CTSSLERGNYEQYF.

This chain connects TRBV28 to TRBJ1-1; 7 bases line up with TRBD1. The V gene end was trimmed by 10 bases and the J gene end by 1 base; junction bases not matched to a gene: 3. CDR1 is MDHEN and CDR2 is SYDVKM in the germline V gene. The CDR3 loop spans 12 amino acids. This CDR3 reads CATRTGNTEAFF. The CDR3 DNA reads TGTGCCACCCGGACAGGGAACACTGAAGCTTTCTTT.

The V gene is TRBV12-3 or TRBV12-4, the J gene TRBJ2-1; D ambiguous. V gave up 1 base and J gave up 2 bases, with 9 bases separating them. This CDR3 is 15 amino acids long. CDR3 protein: CASSLGTRAYNEQFF. In nucleotides, the CDR3 is TGTGCCAGCAGTTTAGGGACCCGAGCCTACAATGAGCAGTTCTTC.

This clonotype was seen many times. The chain has TRBV12-3 or TRBV12-4 and TRBJ1-2; D is unclear. Trimming left V 0 bases short and J 6 bases short, with 17 bases between. The CDR3 extends over 16 amino acids. As DNA, the CDR3 is TGTGCCAGCAGTTTAGCGGGCGCCCAGCTTAAGGATGGCTACACCTTC. Translation: CASSLAGAQLKDGYTF.

The CDR3 sequence: CASRLGVSNEQYF. As DNA, the CDR3 is TGTGCCAGCCGACTAGGAGTCAGCAACGAGCAGTACTTC. This chain joins TRBV6-2 or TRBV6-3 and TRBJ2-7; the D gene is possibly TRBD2 (6 bases). Trimming left V 8 bases short and J 5 bases short, with 16 bases between. The length of the CDR3 is 13 residues. Germline V gene lookup returns CDR1 MNHEY and CDR2 SVGEGT.

Many counts were recorded for this clonotype. CDR3 bases: TGTGCCAGCAGCTTAGATCGGACTAGCGGGGGGTCAAATAACAATGAGCAGTTCTTC. This gives the protein CASSLDRTSGGSNNNEQFF. The V call is TRBV7-8, the J call TRBJ2-1; 14 bases agree with TRBD2. CDR3 length equals 19 residues. V lost 1 base, J lost 5 bases, and 10 bases stayed unmatched. CDR1 and CDR2 from the germline V gene are SGHVS and FQNEAQ.

The table lists this clonotype with a few counts. This chain uses TRBV9 with TRBJ2-1; TRBD2 might be the D (6 bases). Germline CDR1 SGDLS, CDR2 YYNGEE. The length of the CDR3 is 15 residues. V was clipped by 7 bases and J by 2 bases, with 16 bases between them. CDR3 coding DNA: TGTGCCAGCGGCGAGGGCGGGGTTCCCTACAATGAGCAGTTCTTC. Amino acid sequence: CASGEGGVPYNEQFF.